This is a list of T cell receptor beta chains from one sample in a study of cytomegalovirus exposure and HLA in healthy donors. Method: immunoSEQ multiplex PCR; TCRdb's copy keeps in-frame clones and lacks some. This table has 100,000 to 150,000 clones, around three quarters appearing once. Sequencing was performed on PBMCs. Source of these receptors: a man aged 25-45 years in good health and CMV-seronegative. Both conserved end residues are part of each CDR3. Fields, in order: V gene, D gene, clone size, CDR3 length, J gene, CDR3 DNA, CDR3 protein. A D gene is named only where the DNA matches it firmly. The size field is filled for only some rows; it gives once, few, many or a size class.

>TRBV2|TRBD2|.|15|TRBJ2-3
TGTGCCACCGGGACTAGCGGGGCTAGCACAGATACGCAGTATTTT
CATGTSGASTDTQYF
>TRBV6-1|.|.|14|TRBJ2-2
TGTGCCAGCACGGAGTTTTCGAACACCGGGGAGCTGTTTTTT
CASTEFSNTGELFF
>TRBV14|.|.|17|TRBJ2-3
TGTGCCAGCAGCTTCTACCGCCGGACAACTAGCACAGATACGCAGTATTTT
CASSFYRRTTSTDTQYF
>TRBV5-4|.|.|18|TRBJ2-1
TGTGCCAGCAGCTTGGGCCTCGTCTTGGCGGAATCCTACAATGAGCAGTTCTTC
CASSLGLVLAESYNEQFF
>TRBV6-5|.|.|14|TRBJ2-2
TGTGCCAGCAGTAGAGACATGAACACCGGGGAGCTGTTTTTT
CASSRDMNTGELFF
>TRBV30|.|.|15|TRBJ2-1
TGTGCCTGGCACCTAGCGTGGAGCTCCTACAATGAGCAGTTCTTC
CAWHLAWSSYNEQFF
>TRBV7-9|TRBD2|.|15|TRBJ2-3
TGTGCCAGCAGCTCCATAGCGGGGGTCAGAGATACGCAGTATTTT
CASSSIAGVRDTQYF
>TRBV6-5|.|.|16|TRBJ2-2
TGTGCCAGCAGTTACTCGAATGGGGGCTATACCGGGGAGCTGTTTTTT
CASSYSNGGYTGELFF
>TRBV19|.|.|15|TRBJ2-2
TGTGCCAGTAGTAGTCTAGCACTGAACACCGGGGAGCTGTTTTTT
CASSSLALNTGELFF
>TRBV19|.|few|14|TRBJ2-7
TGTGCCAGTAGTAGGGCCCAGAACTCCTACGAGCAGTACTTC
CASSRAQNSYEQYF
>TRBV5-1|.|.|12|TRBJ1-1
TGCGCCAGCCGAGGGATGAACACTGAAGCTTTCTTT
CASRGMNTEAFF
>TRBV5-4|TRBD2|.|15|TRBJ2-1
TGTGCCAGCAGCAGGCAGGCGGGAGTGGGGAATGAGCAGTTCTTC
CASSRQAGVGNEQFF
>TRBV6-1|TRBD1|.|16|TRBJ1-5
TGTGCCAGCAGTGAGATCGACGGGACAGGCTTTCAGCCCCAGCATTTT
CASSEIDGTGFQPQHF
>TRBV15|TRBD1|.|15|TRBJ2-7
TGTGCCACCAGCAGAGATAGGGACAGCTCCTACGAGCAGTACTTC
CATSRDRDSSYEQYF
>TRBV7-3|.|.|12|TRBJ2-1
TGTGCCAGCAGCCTAGACAGTATTGTGCAGTTCTTC
CASSLDSIVQFF
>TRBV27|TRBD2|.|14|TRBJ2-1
TGTGCCAGCAGCGTAGCGGGAGCGTGGAATGAGCAGTTCTTC
CASSVAGAWNEQFF
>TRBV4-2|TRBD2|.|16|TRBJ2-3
TGTGCCAGCAGCCAAGTACCGGGAGGGCCGGAAGATACGCAGTATTTT
CASSQVPGGPEDTQYF
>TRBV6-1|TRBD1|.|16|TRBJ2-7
TGTGCCAGCAGTGCTCCGGGACAGGGGGCACTTCTTGAGCAGTACTTC
CASSAPGQGALLEQYF
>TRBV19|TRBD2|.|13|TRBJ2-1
TGTGCCAGTAGATTGGGGGGGGGAAATGAGCAGTTCTTC
CASRLGGGNEQFF
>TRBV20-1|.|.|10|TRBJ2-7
TGCAGTGCCGGCGGTGCCTTTCAGTACTTC
CSAGGAFQYF
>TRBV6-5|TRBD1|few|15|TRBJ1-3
TGTGCCAGCAGGACAGGGTTTCAATCTGGAAACACCATATATTTT
CASRTGFQSGNTIYF
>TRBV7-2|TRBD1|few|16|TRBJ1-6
TGTGCCAGCAGCTGGAACAGGGGGCGCGGTAATTCACCCCTCCACTTT
CASSWNRGRGNSPLHF
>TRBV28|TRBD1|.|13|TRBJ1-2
TGTGCCAGCAGTGCCCCGGGACAGAGGAGCTACACCTTC
CASSAPGQRSYTF
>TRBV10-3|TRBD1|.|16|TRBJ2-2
TGTGCCATCAGTGAGACCCCGACAGGGTGGGCCGGGGAGCTGTTTTTT
CAISETPTGWAGELFF
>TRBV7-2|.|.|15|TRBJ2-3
TGTGCCAGCAGCTTAGCCCCAGGGGGCACAGATACGCAGTATTTT
CASSLAPGGTDTQYF
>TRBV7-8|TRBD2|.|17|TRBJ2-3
TGTGCCAGCAGCTTAGGCGGAGCGGGGGATAGCACAGATACGCAGTATTTT
CASSLGGAGDSTDTQYF
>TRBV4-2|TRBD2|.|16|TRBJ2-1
TGTGCCAGCAGCGAGCTATTAGCGGGAGAGTACAATGAGCAGTTCTTC
CASSELLAGEYNEQFF
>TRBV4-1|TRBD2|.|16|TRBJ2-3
TGCGCCAGCAGCCAAGGACTAGCGGGAGGTCTAGATACGCAGTATTTT
CASSQGLAGGLDTQYF
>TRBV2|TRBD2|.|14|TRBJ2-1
TGTGCCAGCAGTGAAGGCCTAGCGGGCCGTGTTGGGTTCTTC
CASSEGLAGRVGFF
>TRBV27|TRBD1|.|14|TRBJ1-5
TGTGCCAGCAGGGCCGGGACAGATAATCAGCCCCAGCATTTT
CASRAGTDNQPQHF
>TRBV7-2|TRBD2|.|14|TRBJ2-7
TGTGCCAGCAACCCGACTAGCGGGAGCCACGAGCAGTACTTC
CASNPTSGSHEQYF
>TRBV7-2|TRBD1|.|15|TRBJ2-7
TGTGCCAGCAGCTTAGAGGGGACAGTTGATAGGGAGCAGTACTTC
CASSLEGTVDREQYF
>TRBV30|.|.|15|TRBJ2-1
TGTGCCTGGAGGGACAGCCCGAGCTCCTACAATGAGCAGTTCTTC
CAWRDSPSSYNEQFF
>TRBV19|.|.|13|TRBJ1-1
TGTGCCAGTAGTACCGCTATGAACACTGAAGCTTTCTTT
CASSTAMNTEAFF
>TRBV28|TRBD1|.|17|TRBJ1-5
TGTGCCAGCAGTTTTAGTGGCAGGGGGCGTAGGAGTCAGCCCCAGCATTTT
CASSFSGRGRRSQPQHF
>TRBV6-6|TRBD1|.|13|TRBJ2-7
TGTGCCAGCAGTGACAGGGGAATCTACGAGCAGTACTTC
CASSDRGIYEQYF
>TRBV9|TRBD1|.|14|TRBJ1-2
TGTGCCAGCAAACTAGTGACAGGGAATCGGGGCTACACCTTC
CASKLVTGNRGYTF
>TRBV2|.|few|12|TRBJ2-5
TGTGCCAGCCAACGGACTGGAGAGACCCAGTACTTC
CASQRTGETQYF
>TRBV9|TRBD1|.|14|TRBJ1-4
TGTGCCAGCCTATCGGGGACAGGGTGCGAAAAACTGTTTTTT
CASLSGTGCEKLFF
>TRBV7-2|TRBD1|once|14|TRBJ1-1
TGTGCCAGCAGCTTTGGACAGGGGTTCACTGAAGCTTTCTTT
CASSFGQGFTEAFF
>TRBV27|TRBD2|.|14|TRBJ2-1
TGTGCCAGTAAGGCGGCTAGCGGGAGCAATGAGCAGTTCTTC
CASKAASGSNEQFF
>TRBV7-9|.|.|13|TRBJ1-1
TGTGCCAGCAGCCCGAGGGGGTACTCTGAAGCTTTCTTT
CASSPRGYSEAFF
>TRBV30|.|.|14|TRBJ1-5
TGTGCCTGGAGTAGTTTGACACGGAATGGGCCCCAGCATTTT
CAWSSLTRNGPQHF